A selection of T cell receptor beta chains follows, all from one sample in a study of cytomegalovirus exposure and HLA in healthy donors. Method: immunoSEQ multiplex PCR; TCRdb's copy keeps in-frame clones and lacks some. The sample contains roughly 150,000 clones, around 73% of which appear only once. Material: PBMCs. Receptors were obtained from a woman aged 18-35 years in good health and CMV-seropositive. Both conserved end residues are part of each CDR3. The order of the fields is clone size, V gene, J gene, D gene, CDR3 DNA, CDR3 protein. The D gene is left open where the match is weak. Rows give clone size only sometimes, using once, few, many, or a class for an expanded clone.

size: NA; V: TRBV2; J: TRBJ2-5; D: TRBD2; DNA: TGTGCCAGCAGTGAAGCGGCGGGGGGTGGGGAGACCCAGTACTTC; CDR3: CASSEAAGGGETQYF
size: once; V: TRBV4-3; J: TRBJ2-2; D: NA; DNA: TGCGCCAGCAGCCGAGGAAGGGGGTATAACACCGGGGAGCTGTTTTTT; CDR3: CASSRGRGYNTGELFF
size: NA; V: TRBV6-5; J: TRBJ1-4; D: NA; DNA: TGTGCCAGCAGTTACGAAATACGCGGTGAAAAACTGTTTTTT; CDR3: CASSYEIRGEKLFF
size: NA; V: TRBV9; J: TRBJ2-1; D: NA; DNA: TGTGCCAGCAGCGTGACCCGAGGGTGGGGTGAGCAGTTCTTC; CDR3: CASSVTRGWGEQFF
size: NA; V: TRBV7-3; J: TRBJ1-1; D: TRBD1; DNA: TGTGCCAGCAGCTTACTCCCGACAGGGTCCTTGAACACTGAAGCTTTCTTT; CDR3: CASSLLPTGSLNTEAFF
size: NA; V: TRBV15; J: TRBJ2-3; D: TRBD2; DNA: TGTGCCACCAGCACCCCTACTAGCGGGGCAGCAGATACGCAGTATTTT; CDR3: CATSTPTSGAADTQYF
size: NA; V: TRBV5-1; J: TRBJ1-1; D: TRBD1; DNA: TGCGCCAGCAGCACAGGGGGCAACACTGAAGCTTTCTTT; CDR3: CASSTGGNTEAFF
size: NA; V: TRBV27; J: TRBJ2-3; D: NA; DNA: TGTGCCAGCAGTTTTTTAGGAGGGGCAGATACGCAGTATTTT; CDR3: CASSFLGGADTQYF
size: few; V: TRBV5-1; J: TRBJ2-7; D: NA; DNA: TGCGCCAGCAGCTTACAGGCCAGCTCCTACGAGCAGTACTTC; CDR3: CASSLQASSYEQYF
size: NA; V: TRBV5-5; J: TRBJ1-1; D: NA; DNA: TGTGCCAGCAGCCCACGGGACATCAATGAAGCTTTCTTT; CDR3: CASSPRDINEAFF
size: NA; V: TRBV25-1; J: TRBJ2-3; D: TRBD2; DNA: TGTGCCAGCAGTAGAACGGGGGGTATCACAGATACGCAGTATTTT; CDR3: CASSRTGGITDTQYF
size: NA; V: TRBV5-4; J: TRBJ2-2; D: TRBD2; DNA: TGTGCCAGCAGCCGGGGGGTCGGACGGGGATCCGGGGAGCTGTTTTTT; CDR3: CASSRGVGRGSGELFF
size: NA; V: TRBV6-6; J: TRBJ1-1; D: NA; DNA: TGTGCCAGCAGTGACCCCGGGACATCGAACACTGAAGCTTTCTTT; CDR3: CASSDPGTSNTEAFF
size: NA; V: TRBV5-1; J: TRBJ1-2; D: TRBD1; DNA: TGCGCCAGCAGCCCCTGGGACAGGGGGAGCGGCTATGGCTACACCTTC; CDR3: CASSPWDRGSGYGYTF
size: NA; V: TRBV14; J: TRBJ2-1; D: NA; DNA: TGTGCCAGCAGCCAAGTTTTCAGGGGCATCGAATACAATGAGCAGTTCTTC; CDR3: CASSQVFRGIEYNEQFF
size: NA; V: TRBV27; J: TRBJ2-1; D: TRBD2; DNA: TGTGCCGCTTCAGCGGGGCCTGACAATGAGCAGTTCTTC; CDR3: CAASAGPDNEQFF
size: NA; V: TRBV5-1; J: TRBJ2-5; D: TRBD2; DNA: TGCGCCAGCTCGGGGCGGGGGGCTCAAGAGACCCAGTACTTC; CDR3: CASSGRGAQETQYF
size: NA; V: TRBV30; J: TRBJ1-6; D: NA; DNA: TGTGCCGGCGGGGCGGGTACCTTTAATTCACCCCTCCACTTT; CDR3: CAGGAGTFNSPLHF
size: NA; V: TRBV4-1; J: TRBJ2-1; D: NA; DNA: TGCGCCAGCAGCCAAGTTGGACTGCGAATCGACACTGAGCAGTTCTTC; CDR3: CASSQVGLRIDTEQFF
size: NA; V: TRBV6-4; J: TRBJ1-5; D: NA; DNA: TGTGCCAGCAGTGGTGGAGATCAGCCCCAGCATTTT; CDR3: CASSGGDQPQHF
size: NA; V: TRBV15; J: TRBJ2-3; D: TRBD1; DNA: TGTGCCACCAGCAGAGCTGCGCAGGGGGCGGATACGCAGTATTTT; CDR3: CATSRAAQGADTQYF
size: NA; V: TRBV6-5; J: TRBJ1-3; D: NA; DNA: TGTGCCAGCAGCCGAACGACTGACTCTGGAAACACCATATATTTT; CDR3: CASSRTTDSGNTIYF
size: NA; V: TRBV4-1; J: TRBJ2-3; D: NA; DNA: TGCGCCAGCAGCCAAAGACAAACTAGCACAGATACGCAGTATTTT; CDR3: CASSQRQTSTDTQYF
size: NA; V: TRBV12-2; J: TRBJ2-1; D: NA; DNA: TGTGCAAGTCCCGAAAGAGGGACTAGCCCCTACAATGAGCAGTTCTTC; CDR3: CASPERGTSPYNEQFF
size: NA; V: TRBV7-9; J: TRBJ1-1; D: NA; DNA: TGTGCCAGCAGCAAACTGCAGGGCGCGACTGAAGCTTTCTTT; CDR3: CASSKLQGATEAFF
size: NA; V: TRBV7-2; J: TRBJ1-3; D: NA; DNA: TGTGCCAGCAGCCCCTCGGGAGTCTCTGGAAACACCATATATTTT; CDR3: CASSPSGVSGNTIYF
size: NA; V: TRBV27; J: TRBJ2-7; D: TRBD1; DNA: TGTGCCAGCAGTTTTAGGGACAGACCCTACGAGCAGTACTTC; CDR3: CASSFRDRPYEQYF
size: few; V: TRBV5-4; J: TRBJ2-7; D: NA; DNA: TGTGCCAGCAGCTCCGCCTACGAGCAGTACTTC; CDR3: CASSSAYEQYF
size: NA; V: TRBV5-1; J: TRBJ1-1; D: TRBD1; DNA: TGCGCCAGCAGCCGCGGGGACAGGCTTTTGAACACTGAAGCTTTCTTT; CDR3: CASSRGDRLLNTEAFF
size: once; V: TRBV5-8; J: TRBJ2-3; D: TRBD2; DNA: TGTGCCAGCACCGAGGGACTAGCGGGGCCTCTCACAGATACGCAGTATTTT; CDR3: CASTEGLAGPLTDTQYF
size: few; V: TRBV27; J: TRBJ2-7; D: TRBD1; DNA: TGTGCCAGCATACGGACAGGGGGTGGCCTCTACGAGCAGTACTTC; CDR3: CASIRTGGGLYEQYF
size: few; V: TRBV19; J: TRBJ2-3; D: NA; DNA: TGTGCCAGTAGTATTCGCAGCGGGACAATCCTAAATACGCAGTATTTT; CDR3: CASSIRSGTILNTQYF
size: NA; V: TRBV2; J: TRBJ1-2; D: NA; DNA: TGTGCCAGCAGTGATTTTGCAGGGGACTATGGCTACACCTTC; CDR3: CASSDFAGDYGYTF
size: NA; V: TRBV19; J: TRBJ2-3; D: NA; DNA: TGTGCCAGTAGTACGTATGATACGCAGTATTTT; CDR3: CASSTYDTQYF
size: NA; V: TRBV6-1; J: TRBJ1-2; D: NA; DNA: TGTGCCAGCAGTGAAGCAGGGGAACCTTATGGCTACACCTTC; CDR3: CASSEAGEPYGYTF
size: NA; V: TRBV6-5; J: TRBJ2-1; D: NA; DNA: TGTGCCAGCAGTCCATCCCAAGGACAGACGCTCGAGCAGTTCTTC; CDR3: CASSPSQGQTLEQFF
size: NA; V: TRBV19; J: TRBJ2-1; D: TRBD2; DNA: TGTGCCAGTAGTGCCCAGGGACTACCTTACAATGAGCAGTTCTTC; CDR3: CASSAQGLPYNEQFF
size: few; V: TRBV6-4; J: TRBJ2-1; D: TRBD2; DNA: TGTGCCAGCAGTGACTCGGGGCGGGGGGACTACAATGAGCAGTTCTTC; CDR3: CASSDSGRGDYNEQFF
size: NA; V: TRBV18; J: TRBJ1-5; D: NA; DNA: TGTGCCAGCTCACGGGGGGGGGCAGACAGGCTTCAGCCCCAGCATTTT; CDR3: CASSRGGADRLQPQHF
size: NA; V: TRBV7-9; J: TRBJ1-1; D: NA; DNA: TGTGCCAGCAGCTTTCGTGACACTGAAGCTTTCTTT; CDR3: CASSFRDTEAFF
size: few; V: TRBV7-9; J: TRBJ1-1; D: NA; DNA: TGTGCCAGCAGCTTACCAGTGTCTTTCTTT; CDR3: CASSLPVSFF
size: NA; V: TRBV7-2; J: TRBJ2-7; D: TRBD1; DNA: TGTGCCAGCAGCCTCGCCTCGACAGGGAACTACGAGCAGTACTTC; CDR3: CASSLASTGNYEQYF
size: NA; V: TRBV4-2; J: TRBJ2-7; D: TRBD1; DNA: TGTGCCAGCAGCCACGATGAACAGGGGGACCATGCGGAGCAGTACTTC; CDR3: CASSHDEQGDHAEQYF
size: NA; V: TRBV2; J: TRBJ2-5; D: TRBD2; DNA: TGTGCCAGCGGGGGGGCCCAGTACTTC; CDR3: CASGGAQYF
size: few; V: TRBV4-3; J: TRBJ2-1; D: NA; DNA: TGCGCCAGCAGCCAACGACTAGTGGGCGGTGAGCAGTTCTTC; CDR3: CASSQRLVGGEQFF
size: NA; V: TRBV4-1; J: TRBJ2-1; D: NA; DNA: TGCGCCAGCAGCCCTGGAGGGGCCTACAATGAGCAGTTCTTC; CDR3: CASSPGGAYNEQFF
size: once; V: TRBV6-6; J: TRBJ1-6; D: NA; DNA: TGTGCCAGCACCGAAGGGGGGGATTCACCCCTCCACTTT; CDR3: CASTEGGDSPLHF
size: NA; V: TRBV2; J: TRBJ1-1; D: TRBD1; DNA: TGTGCCAGCAGTGCGGGACAGGGGCGCGGAGCTTTCTTT; CDR3: CASSAGQGRGAFF